This T cell receptor beta chain was documented in a study of blood T cell repertoires in COVID-19. Study context: Specimens from acute and convalescent COVID-19 originated in the United States, Italy and Spain. PBMCs, B-cell-depleted T cells, or T cells were the source of the cDNA or gDNA that made up the material.

In the original workflow: Reference gene primer amplification gave nucleated cell count estimates. Generated by immunoSEQ multiplex PCR, the TCRdb table keeps only in-frame clones and is missing some. The DNA was the basis for D and trimming; V, J and clone size are from that table. This table has some 300,000 clones, almost 90% appearing once. Assignment of participants to cohorts was predicated upon participant-reported clinical history. The source is a woman under 30 with acute COVID-19. The specimen was PBMCs or T cells enriched from blood (not recorded which).

The CDR3 region is CASSLIGLHGNEQFF. DNA of the CDR3: TGTGCCAGCAGTTTAATCGGACTCCACGGCAATGAGCAGTTCTTC. The V call is TRBV27, the J call TRBJ2-1; a possible D gene is TRBD2 (5 bases). Trimming took off 2 bases at V and 6 bases at J, with 14 bases between the two ends. The CDR3 totals 15 residues. Germline assignment: CDR1 MNHEY and CDR2 SMNVEV (reference sequence).